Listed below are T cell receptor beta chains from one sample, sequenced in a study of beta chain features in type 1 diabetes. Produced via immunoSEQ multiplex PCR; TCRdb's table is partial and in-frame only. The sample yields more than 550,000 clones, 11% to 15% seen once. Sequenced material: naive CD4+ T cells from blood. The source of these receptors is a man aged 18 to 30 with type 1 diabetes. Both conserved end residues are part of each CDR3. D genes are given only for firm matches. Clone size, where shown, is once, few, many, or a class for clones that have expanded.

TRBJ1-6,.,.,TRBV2,TGTGCCAGCTGCGATCGGGCCGGATATAATTCACCCCTCCACTTT,CASCDRAGYNSPLHF
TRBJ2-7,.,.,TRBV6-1,TGTGCCAGTTTAACAGATGAGGCCTACGAGCAGTACTTC,CASLTDEAYEQYF
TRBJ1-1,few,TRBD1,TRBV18,TGTGCCAGCTCACCAATCACAGGGGTAGGGAACACTGAAGCTTTCTTT,CASSPITGVGNTEAFF
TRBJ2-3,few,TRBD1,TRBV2,TGTGCCGGATCTTGGGGACAGCACACAGATACGCAGTATTTT,CAGSWGQHTDTQYF
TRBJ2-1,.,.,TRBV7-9,TGTGCCAGCAGCTTAGCTTCCCCCTACAATGAGCAGTTCTTC,CASSLASPYNEQFF
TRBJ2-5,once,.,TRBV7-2,TGTGCCAGCAGCACCGCCCCACCTAGCACCCCATTGGGAGAGACCCAGTACTTC,CASSTAPPSTPLGETQYF
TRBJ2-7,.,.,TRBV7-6,TGTGCCAGCAGCCGAACCGGGACGGGGACCTACGAGCAGTACTTC,CASSRTGTGTYEQYF
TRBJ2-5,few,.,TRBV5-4,TGTGCCAGCAGTCCCAAGTCCGGGCAAGAGACCCAGTACTTC,CASSPKSGQETQYF
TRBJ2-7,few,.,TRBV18,TGTGCCAGCTCACCAGCTGGCCCTAGCTCCTACGAGCAGTACTTC,CASSPAGPSSYEQYF
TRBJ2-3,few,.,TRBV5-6,TGTGCCAGCAGCTTCGGCAGACTGGGGGATACGCAGTATTTT,CASSFGRLGDTQYF
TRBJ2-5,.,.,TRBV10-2,TGCGCCAGCAGTGAGCCAGGACTTCGAGGGGAGACCCAGTACTTC,CASSEPGLRGETQYF
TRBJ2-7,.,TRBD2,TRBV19,TGTGCCAGTAGTCGCGGACTAGCGGACTACGAGCAGTACTTC,CASSRGLADYEQYF
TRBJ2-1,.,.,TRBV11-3,TGTGCCAGCAGCTGGAATGGAGTCGAGCAGTTCTTC,CASSWNGVEQFF
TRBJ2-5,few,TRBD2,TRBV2,TGTGCCAGCAGTCCCCTAGCGGGAGTGGGAGAGACCCAGTACTTC,CASSPLAGVGETQYF
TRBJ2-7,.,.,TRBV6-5,TGTGCCAGCAGTTACTCGAGTCGGCCTAGCTCCTACGAGCAGTACTTC,CASSYSSRPSSYEQYF
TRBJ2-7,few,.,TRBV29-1,TGCAGCGTGGGCGGGACAGCGAAAAATTACGAGCAGTACTTC,CSVGGTAKNYEQYF
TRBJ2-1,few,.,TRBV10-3,TGTGCCATCAGTTCGTACAATGAGCAGTTCTTC,CAISSYNEQFF
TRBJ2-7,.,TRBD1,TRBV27,TGTGCCAGCAGAGGTCACAGGGGAACCTACGAGCAGTACTTC,CASRGHRGTYEQYF
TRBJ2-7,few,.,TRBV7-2,TGTGCCAGCAGTCTAAGCTACTACGAGCAGTACTTC,CASSLSYYEQYF
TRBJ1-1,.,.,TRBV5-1,TGCGCCAGCAGCTTCCGATCGGGGAACACTGAAGCTTTCTTT,CASSFRSGNTEAFF
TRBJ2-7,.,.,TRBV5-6,TGTGCCAGCAGCATACCAGGGAACTACTACGAGCAGTACTTC,CASSIPGNYYEQYF
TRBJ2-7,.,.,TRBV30,TGTGCCTGGGGGGCTAGCTCCTACGAGCAGTACTTC,CAWGASSYEQYF
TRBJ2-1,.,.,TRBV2,TGTGCCAGCACTCCGGGACTGGAAGGGCAGTTCTTC,CASTPGLEGQFF
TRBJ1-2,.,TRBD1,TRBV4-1,TGCGCCAGCAGCCTACCGGGACAGGGGGCTCGGGGCTACACCTTC,CASSLPGQGARGYTF
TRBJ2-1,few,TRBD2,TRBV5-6,TGTGCCAGCAGCTCGTCAGCGGGAGATAGCTACAATGAGCAGTTCTTC,CASSSSAGDSYNEQFF
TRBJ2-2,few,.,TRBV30,TGTGCCTGGAGTGTCTCCTACACCGGGGAGCTGTTTTTT,CAWSVSYTGELFF
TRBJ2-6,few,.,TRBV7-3,TGTGCCAGCAGACCAGGCTCTGGGGCCAACGTCCTGACTTTC,CASRPGSGANVLTF
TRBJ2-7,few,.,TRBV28,TGTGCCAGCAGTGGCACCTACGAGCAGTACTTC,CASSGTYEQYF
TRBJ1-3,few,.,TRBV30,TGTGCCTGGAGTGTGGCGGCGGGAAACACCATATATTTT,CAWSVAAGNTIYF
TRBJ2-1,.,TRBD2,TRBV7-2,TGTGCCAGCAGCGGCCGAAGCGGGAACTCCTACAATGAGCAGTTCTTC,CASSGRSGNSYNEQFF
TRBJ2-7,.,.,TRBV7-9,TGTGCCAGCAGCTTAGGGGGCCTCCCGGGCTTC,CASSLGGLPGF
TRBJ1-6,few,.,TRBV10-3,TGTGCCATCAGCTCCGGGACAAATGGTTCACCCCTCCACTTT,CAISSGTNGSPLHF
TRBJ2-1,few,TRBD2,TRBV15,TGTGCCACCAGTGAGCGGGAAGGCCGGCGGCAGTTCTTC,CATSEREGRRQFF
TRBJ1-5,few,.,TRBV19,TGTGCCAGTACCAAAGGGGCTCAGCCCCAGCATTTT,CASTKGAQPQHF
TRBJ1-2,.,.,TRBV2,TGTGCCAGCAATTTCCTGACAGGAACTACCTATGGCTACACCTTC,CASNFLTGTTYGYTF
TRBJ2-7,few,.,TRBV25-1,TGTGCCAGCAGTGCTTCCACAGCCTACGAGCAGTACTTC,CASSASTAYEQYF
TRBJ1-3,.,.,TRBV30,TGTGCCTGGACGCGCAGGGAAGTTGGTGGAAACACCATATATTTT,CAWTRREVGGNTIYF
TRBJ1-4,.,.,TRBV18,TGTGCCAGCTCAGGAAGACAGGAAAAACTGTTTTTT,CASSGRQEKLFF
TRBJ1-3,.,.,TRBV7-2,TGTGCCAGCAGGTCAGGGGCCATCTCTGGAAACACCATATATTTT,CASRSGAISGNTIYF
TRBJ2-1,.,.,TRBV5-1,TGCGCCAGCAGCTACACGACCGGGAGCTCCTACAATGAGCAGTTCTTC,CASSYTTGSSYNEQFF
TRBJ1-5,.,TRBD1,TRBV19,TGTGCCAGTAGTATTGGTTCAGGGGGGCCCCCAACCGGGCATTTT,CASSIGSGGPPTGHF
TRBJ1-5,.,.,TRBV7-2,TGTGCCAGCAGCGGTGGGGCAGCTTCCAATCAGCCCCAGCATTTT,CASSGGAASNQPQHF